This paragraph covers one TCR beta chain sequence. The target antigen is unknown. V dropped 2 bases and J dropped 5; count of bases not matched to a gene: 4. The CDR3 covers 15 residues. The sample comes from a study of cytomegalovirus exposure and HLA in healthy donors. Study-wide results and caveats: Sequence variants that were highly shared formed a cluster that was likely a sequencing artifact. While the bulk of TCR sequences proved rare, some public TCRs turned up in many donors.

It was with 60 Vbeta and 13 Jbeta primers that the PCR ran. Here immunoSEQ multiplex PCR was the method, and the copy in TCRdb shows in-frame clones only, minus some. Here the sample spans more than 60,000 clones, roughly 76% being singletons. The sequence came from a man between 18 and 29 years old in good health and CMV-seronegative. This rearrangement joins TRBV23-1 to TRBJ1-1; 11 bases map to TRBD1. TRBV23-1 has ORF status, its function being uncertain. The specimen sequenced was PBMCs. The CDR3: CASSQKDRGRTEAFF. The CDR3 coding sequence is TGCGCCAGCAGTCAAAAGGACAGGGGGCGTACTGAAGCTTTCTTT.